The present T cell receptor beta chain was sequenced within a study of tissue T cells after allogeneic stem cell transplantation. Sequencing of TCRbeta CDR3 at survey depth gave sequences and template counts. Profiled with immunoSEQ multiplex PCR; TCRdb holds only in-frame clones, not every one. The data contain about 1,400 clones, about 50% of them seen just once; the ten biggest clones take up about 25%. Findings and caveats of the study: Blood and spleen captured only part of the tissue TCR repertoire. TCR repertoires tracked anatomic similarity, regardless of disease or transplant status. Motif-based clustering found tissue-specific repertoire signatures shared across patients, though few clones were shared.

Time point reported: mouse harvest day 14 after allogeneic transplant. Tail vein injection delivered 10^7 T-cell-depleted bone marrow cells and 10^6 splenic CD5+ T cells. The CDR3 length is 16 residues. The trim removed 4 bases at V and 0 bases at J, leaving 7 bases unmatched. In germline, CDR1 is NNHDY, CDR2 SYVADS. This clone was seen just once. Its antigen remains unidentified. Genes and germline are mouse. The CDR3 extends 1 residue past the end of the read, so its final part is completed from the germline J gene. The sequencing input was liver tissue. The genes are TRBV13-3 and TRBJ2-1, with 7 bases matching TRBD2. The receptor was derived from a female BALB/c mouse given C57BL/6 T cells with graft-versus-host disease after an allogeneic hematopoietic cell transplant. CDR3 in amino acids: CASSHYDWDNYAEQFF. The covered CDR3 bases are TGTGCCAGCAGTCACTACGACTGGGATAACTATGCTGAGCAGTTC.